The rows below give T cell receptor beta chains drawn from one sample of a study of T cell responses to AZD1222 COVID-19 vaccine. Here immunoSEQ multiplex PCR was the method, and the copy in TCRdb shows in-frame clones only, minus some. The top ten hold around 1.6% of the sample, which has approximately 150,000 clones, 85% to 90% seen once. The source material was peripheral blood, sampled on day 0 of AZD1222 vaccination. The receptor set was obtained from an adult in good health. CDR3s include the opening cysteine and the closing phenylalanine or tryptophan. A D gene is named only where the DNA matches it firmly. Not all rows give a size; the values are once, few, many and, for expanded clones, a class.

v_gene	d_gene	j_gene	abundance	CDR3nt	CDR3aa
TRBV2	TRBD1	TRBJ1-5	-	TGTGCCAGCAGTGTCCGGGACAGGACAAATCAGCCCCAGCATTTT	CASSVRDRTNQPQHF
TRBV30	TRBD1	TRBJ1-4	-	TGTGCCTGGAGTGTACGTCGGACCGCAGGGGGCTATGAAAAACTGTTTTTT	CAWSVRRTAGGYEKLFF
TRBV5-1	TRBD2	TRBJ2-5	-	TGCGCCAGCAGCAAGGGACTAGCGGGGGGGCCAAGGCAAGAGACCCAGTACTTC	CASSKGLAGGPRQETQYF
TRBV4-1	-	TRBJ1-2	-	TGCGCCAGCAGCCAAGAGCGGACGGCTAACTATGGCTACACCTTC	CASSQERTANYGYTF
TRBV5-5	TRBD1	TRBJ1-1	-	TGTGCCAGCAGCTTGGAACAGGGGGCTAGGACTGAAGCTTTCTTT	CASSLEQGARTEAFF
TRBV18	-	TRBJ2-1	-	TGTGCCAGCTCACCTCAGGGATGGGGCAATGAGCAGTTCTTC	CASSPQGWGNEQFF
TRBV20-1	TRBD2	TRBJ2-7	-	TGCAGTGCTAGTCTTAGCGGGTTAACGGCTGAGCAGTACTTC	CSASLSGLTAEQYF
TRBV5-1	-	TRBJ2-2	-	TGCGCCAGCAGATTGGCAGGCCCGGAGACCGGGGAGCTGTTTTTT	CASRLAGPETGELFF
TRBV28	-	TRBJ1-2	-	TGTGCCAGCAGTACCGTAGGCTATGGCTACACCTTC	CASSTVGYGYTF
TRBV19	TRBD1	TRBJ1-5	-	TGTGCCAGTAGTAAACAGGGGGGCCCGGGTTCGGGCAATCAGCCCCAGCATTTT	CASSKQGGPGSGNQPQHF
TRBV7-6	-	TRBJ2-3	-	TGTGCCAGCACACCGAGAGGGTTGTTGACAGATACGCAGTATTTT	CASTPRGLLTDTQYF
TRBV3-1/TRBV3-2	-	TRBJ1-2	-	TGTGCCAGCAGCGCAGTAAACTATGGCTACACCTTC	CASSAVNYGYTF
TRBV10-3	-	TRBJ1-5	-	TGTGCCATCAGTGTTGGACAGCACAATCAGCCCCAGCATTTT	CAISVGQHNQPQHF
TRBV28	-	TRBJ2-7	-	TGTGCCAGCAGTTCAACAGGGTTAAAGGCTTACGAGCAGTACTTC	CASSSTGLKAYEQYF
TRBV6-2/TRBV6-3	-	TRBJ2-1	few	TGTGCCAGCAGTTCCCTCGGTAATGAGCAGTTCTTC	CASSSLGNEQFF
TRBV3-1/TRBV3-2	TRBD1	TRBJ2-1	-	TGTGCCAGCAGCCAAGATCCAAAGACAGGGGGCGAGTTCTTC	CASSQDPKTGGEFF